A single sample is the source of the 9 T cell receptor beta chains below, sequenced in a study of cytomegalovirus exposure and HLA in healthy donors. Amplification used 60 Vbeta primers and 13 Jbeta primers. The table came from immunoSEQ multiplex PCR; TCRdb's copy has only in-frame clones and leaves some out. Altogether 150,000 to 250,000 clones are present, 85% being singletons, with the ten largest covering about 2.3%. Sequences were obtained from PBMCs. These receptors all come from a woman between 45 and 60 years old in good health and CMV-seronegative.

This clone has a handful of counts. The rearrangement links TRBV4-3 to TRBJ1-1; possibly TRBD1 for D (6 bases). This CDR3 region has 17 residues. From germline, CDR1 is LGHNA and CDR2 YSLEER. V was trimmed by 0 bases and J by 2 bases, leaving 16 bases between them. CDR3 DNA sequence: TGCGCCAGCAGCCAAGACGGGGGGGCGCGGCATAACACTGAAGCTTTCTTT. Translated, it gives CASSQDGGARHNTEAFF.

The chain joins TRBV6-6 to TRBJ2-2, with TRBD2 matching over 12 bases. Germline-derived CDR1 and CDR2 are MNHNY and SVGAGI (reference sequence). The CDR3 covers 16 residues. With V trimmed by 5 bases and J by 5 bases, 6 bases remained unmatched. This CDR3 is CASSMTSGRSTGELFF. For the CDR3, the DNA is TGTGCCAGCAGTATGACTAGCGGGAGATCTACCGGGGAGCTGTTTTTT.

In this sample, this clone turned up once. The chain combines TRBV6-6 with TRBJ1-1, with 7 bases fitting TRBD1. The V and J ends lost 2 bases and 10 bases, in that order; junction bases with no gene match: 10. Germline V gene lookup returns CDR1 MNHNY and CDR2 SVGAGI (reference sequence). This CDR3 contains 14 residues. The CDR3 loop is CASSYGGTASGAFF. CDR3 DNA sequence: TGTGCCAGCAGTTACGGGGGGACAGCTTCCGGAGCTTTCTTT.

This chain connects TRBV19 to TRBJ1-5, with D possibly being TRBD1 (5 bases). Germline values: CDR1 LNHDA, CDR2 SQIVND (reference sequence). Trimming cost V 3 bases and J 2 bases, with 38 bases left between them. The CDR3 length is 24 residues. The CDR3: CASSIRSSFRSIGSPGQGNQPQHF. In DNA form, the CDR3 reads TGTGCCAGTAGTATCCGATCCTCCTTCCGTAGTATCGGTTCCCCAGGGCAGGGCAATCAGCCCCAGCATTTT.

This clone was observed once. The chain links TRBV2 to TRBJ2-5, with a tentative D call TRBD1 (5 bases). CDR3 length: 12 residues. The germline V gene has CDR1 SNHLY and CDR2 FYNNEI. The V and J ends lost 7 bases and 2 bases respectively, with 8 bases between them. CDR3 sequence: CASKDNQETQYF. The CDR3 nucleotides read TGTGCCAGCAAGGACAATCAAGAGACCCAGTACTTC.

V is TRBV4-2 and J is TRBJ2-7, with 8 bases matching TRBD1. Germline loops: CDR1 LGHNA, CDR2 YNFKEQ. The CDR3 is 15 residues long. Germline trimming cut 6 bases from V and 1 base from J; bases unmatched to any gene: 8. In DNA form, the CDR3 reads TGTGCCAGCAGGGTCACTACAGGGGGGTCCTACGAGCAGTACTTC. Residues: CASRVTTGGSYEQYF.

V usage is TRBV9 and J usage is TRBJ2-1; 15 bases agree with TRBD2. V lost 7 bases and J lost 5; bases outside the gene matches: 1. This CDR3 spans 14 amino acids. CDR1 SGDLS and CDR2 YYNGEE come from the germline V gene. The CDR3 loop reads CASGTSGRNNEQFF. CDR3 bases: TGTGCCAGCGGGACTAGCGGGAGGAACAATGAGCAGTTCTTC.

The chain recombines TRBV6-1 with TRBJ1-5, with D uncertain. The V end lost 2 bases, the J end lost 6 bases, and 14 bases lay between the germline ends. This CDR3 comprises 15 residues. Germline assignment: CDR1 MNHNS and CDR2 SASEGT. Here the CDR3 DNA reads TGTGCCAGCAGTGAACGGCTAGGAGCCTTTCAGCCCCAGCATTTT. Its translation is CASSERLGAFQPQHF.

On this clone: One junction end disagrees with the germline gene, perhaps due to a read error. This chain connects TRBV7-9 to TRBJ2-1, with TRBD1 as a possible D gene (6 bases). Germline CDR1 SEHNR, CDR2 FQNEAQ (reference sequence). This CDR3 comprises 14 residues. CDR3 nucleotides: TGTTCCAGCAGCTTGCAGACAGGCTACAATGAGCAGTTCTTC. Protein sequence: CSSSLQTGYNEQFF.